This T cell receptor (beta chain) was found in a study of cytomegalovirus exposure and HLA in healthy donors. Germline assignment: CDR1 SGHNT and CDR2 YYREEE (reference sequence). This CDR3 region has 15 residues. The J segment lost 6 bases and the V segment lost 5 bases, leaving 12 bases of the junction unmatched. Profiling relied on immunoSEQ multiplex PCR, and the TCRdb table lists in-frame clones only, not all of them. The sample lists just under 75,000 clones, 94% occurring once. Study conclusions and caveats: Within the 95 to 150 validation repertoires, first-cohort TCR clusters tended to co-occur, according to a later analysis. Many donors carried some public TCRs, although rarity characterized most TCR sequences. Using the classifier, cytomegalovirus status was reportedly diagnosed with high specificity and sensitivity. Among the CMV-associated chains, three were confirmed in vitro as specific for CMV antigens.

Remarks on this clone: Antigen: not known.

V and J are TRBV5-4 and TRBJ2-3; 7 bases fit TRBD1. Sequencing input: PBMCs. This TCR was recovered from a woman aged 18-29 years in good health and CMV-seropositive. The CDR3: CASRSGTALRDTQYF. CDR3 DNA: TGTGCCAGCAGAAGTGGGACAGCCCTCAGGGATACGCAGTATTTT.